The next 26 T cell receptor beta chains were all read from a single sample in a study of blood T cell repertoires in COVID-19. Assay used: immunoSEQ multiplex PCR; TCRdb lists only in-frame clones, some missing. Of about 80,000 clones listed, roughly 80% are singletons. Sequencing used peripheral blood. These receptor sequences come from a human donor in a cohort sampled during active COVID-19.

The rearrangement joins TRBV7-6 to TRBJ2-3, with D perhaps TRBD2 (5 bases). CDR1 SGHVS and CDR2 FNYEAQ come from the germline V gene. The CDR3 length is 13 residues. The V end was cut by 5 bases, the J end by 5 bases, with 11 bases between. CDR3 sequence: CASSQAGRDTQYF. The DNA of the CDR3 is TGTGCCAGCAGCCAAGCTGGGAGAGATACGCAGTATTTT. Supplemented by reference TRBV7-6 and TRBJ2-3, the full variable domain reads GAGVSQSPRYKVTKRGQDVALRCDPISGHVSLYWYRQALGQGPEFLTYFNYEAQQDKSGLPNDRFSAERPEGSISTLTIQRTEQRDSAMYRCASSQAGRDTQYFGPGTRLTVL.

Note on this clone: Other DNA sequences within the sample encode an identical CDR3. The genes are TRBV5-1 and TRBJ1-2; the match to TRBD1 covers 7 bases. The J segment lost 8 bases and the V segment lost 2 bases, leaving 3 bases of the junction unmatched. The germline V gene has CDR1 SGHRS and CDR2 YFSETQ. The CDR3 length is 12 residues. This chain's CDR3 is CASSLQGYGYTF. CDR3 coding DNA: TGCGCCAGCAGCTTACAGGGGTACGGCTACACCTTC.

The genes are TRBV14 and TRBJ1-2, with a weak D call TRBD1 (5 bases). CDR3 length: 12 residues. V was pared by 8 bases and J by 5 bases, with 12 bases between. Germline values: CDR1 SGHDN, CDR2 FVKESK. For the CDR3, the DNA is TGTGCCAGCCGGGGGGTTGGGTATGGCTACACCTTC. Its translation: CASRGVGYGYTF.

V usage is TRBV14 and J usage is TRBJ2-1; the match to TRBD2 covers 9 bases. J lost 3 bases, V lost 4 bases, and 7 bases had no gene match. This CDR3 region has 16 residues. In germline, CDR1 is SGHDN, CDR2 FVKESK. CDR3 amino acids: CASSLWRGGIYNEQFF. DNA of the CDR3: TGTGCCAGCAGCCTATGGCGGGGGGGGATCTACAATGAGCAGTTCTTC.

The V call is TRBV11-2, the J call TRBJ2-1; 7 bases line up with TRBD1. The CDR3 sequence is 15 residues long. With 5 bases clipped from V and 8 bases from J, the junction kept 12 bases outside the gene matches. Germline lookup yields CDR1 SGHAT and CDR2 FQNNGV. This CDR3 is CASSPDGRGFDEQFF. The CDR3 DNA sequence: TGTGCCAGCAGCCCAGACGGCAGGGGGTTTGATGAGCAGTTCTTC.

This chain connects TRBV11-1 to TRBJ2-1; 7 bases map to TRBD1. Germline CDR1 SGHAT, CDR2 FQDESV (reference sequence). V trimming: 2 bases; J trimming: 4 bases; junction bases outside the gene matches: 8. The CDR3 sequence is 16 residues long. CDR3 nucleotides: TGTGCCAGCAGCTTAACTGGGGACAGCCATTACAATGAGCAGTTCTTC. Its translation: CASSLTGDSHYNEQFF.

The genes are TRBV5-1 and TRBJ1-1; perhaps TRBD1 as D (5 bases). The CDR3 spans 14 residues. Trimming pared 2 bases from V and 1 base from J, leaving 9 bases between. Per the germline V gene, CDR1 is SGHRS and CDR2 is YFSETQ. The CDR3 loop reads CASSFGRANTEAFF. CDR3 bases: TGCGCCAGCAGCTTTGGCAGGGCGAACACTGAAGCTTTCTTT. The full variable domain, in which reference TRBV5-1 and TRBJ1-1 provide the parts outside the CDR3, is KAGVTQTPRYLIKTRGQQVTLSCSPISGHRSVSWYQQTPGQGLQFLFEYFSETQRNKGNFPGRFSGRQFSNSRSEMNVSTLELGDSALYLCASSFGRANTEAFFGQGTRLTVV.

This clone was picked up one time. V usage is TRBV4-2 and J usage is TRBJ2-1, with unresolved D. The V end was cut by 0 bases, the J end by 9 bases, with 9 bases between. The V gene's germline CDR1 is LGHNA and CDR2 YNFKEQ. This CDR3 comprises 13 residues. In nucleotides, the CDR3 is TGTGCCAGCAGCCAAGAACGAGTAACTGAGCAGTTCTTC. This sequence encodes CASSQERVTEQFF.

CDR3 coding DNA: TGTGCCAGCAGCTTTGGGACAGGGGGCATGGGGTATGGCTACACCTTC. It specifies CASSFGTGGMGYGYTF. The chain employs TRBV5-4 and TRBJ1-2; 12 nucleotides agree with TRBD1. The CDR3 extends over 16 amino acids. Germline V lookup: CDR1 SGHNT, CDR2 YYREEE (reference sequence). Trimming cost V 2 bases and J 5 bases; bases outside gene matches: 7.

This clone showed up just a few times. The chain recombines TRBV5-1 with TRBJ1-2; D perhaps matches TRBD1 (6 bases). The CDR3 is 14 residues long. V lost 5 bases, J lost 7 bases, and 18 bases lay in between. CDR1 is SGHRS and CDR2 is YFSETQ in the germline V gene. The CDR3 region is CASRDPSGGGGYTF. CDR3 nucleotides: TGCGCCAGCAGGGATCCTTCGGGGGGCGGTGGCTACACCTTC.

The CDR3 loop is CASSRQGAMDEQYF. The CDR3, as DNA: TGTGCCAGCAGCCGACAGGGGGCTATGGACGAGCAGTACTTC. This chain joins TRBV3-1 (or the pseudogene TRBV3-2) and TRBJ2-7; TRBD1 matches at 10 bases. This CDR3 contains 14 residues. Losses at the gene ends were 4 bases for V and 5 bases for J; bases not matched to a gene: 5. CDR1 and CDR2 from the germline V gene are LGHDT and YNNKEL (reference sequence).

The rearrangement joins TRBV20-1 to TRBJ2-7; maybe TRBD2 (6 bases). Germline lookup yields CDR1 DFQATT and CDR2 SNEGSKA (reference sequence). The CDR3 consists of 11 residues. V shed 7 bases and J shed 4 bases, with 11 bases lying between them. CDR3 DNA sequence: TGCAGTGGGGGACTTAATTACGAGCAGTACTTC. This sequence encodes CSGGLNYEQYF.

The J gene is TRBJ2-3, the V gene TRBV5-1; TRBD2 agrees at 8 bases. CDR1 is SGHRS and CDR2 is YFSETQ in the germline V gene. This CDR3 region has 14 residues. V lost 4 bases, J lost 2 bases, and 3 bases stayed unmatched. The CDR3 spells CASSPGLVTDTQYF. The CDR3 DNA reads TGCGCCAGCAGCCCGGGACTAGTCACAGATACGCAGTATTTT.

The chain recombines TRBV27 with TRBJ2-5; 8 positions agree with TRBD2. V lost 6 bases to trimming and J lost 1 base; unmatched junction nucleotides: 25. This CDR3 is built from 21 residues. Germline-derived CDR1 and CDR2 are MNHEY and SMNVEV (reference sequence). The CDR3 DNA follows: TGTGCCAGCAGCCCATCCCCCAAAGCTGGGCTAGCGGGTGGGGCCCAAGAGACCCAGTACTTC. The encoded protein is CASSPSPKAGLAGGAQETQYF.

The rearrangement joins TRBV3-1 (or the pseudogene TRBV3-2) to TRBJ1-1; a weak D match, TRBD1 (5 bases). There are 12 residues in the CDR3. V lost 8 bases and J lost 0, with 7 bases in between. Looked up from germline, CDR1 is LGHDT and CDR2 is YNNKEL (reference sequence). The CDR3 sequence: CASRTLNTEAFF. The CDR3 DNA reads TGTGCCAGCCGGACACTGAACACTGAAGCTTTCTTT.

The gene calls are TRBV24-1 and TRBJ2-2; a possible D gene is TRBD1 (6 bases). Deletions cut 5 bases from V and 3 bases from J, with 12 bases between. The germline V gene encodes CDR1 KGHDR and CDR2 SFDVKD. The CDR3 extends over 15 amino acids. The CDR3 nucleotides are TGTGCCACCAGTGCCTCAGGGGTGCACACCGGGGAGCTGTTTTTT. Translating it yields CATSASGVHTGELFF.

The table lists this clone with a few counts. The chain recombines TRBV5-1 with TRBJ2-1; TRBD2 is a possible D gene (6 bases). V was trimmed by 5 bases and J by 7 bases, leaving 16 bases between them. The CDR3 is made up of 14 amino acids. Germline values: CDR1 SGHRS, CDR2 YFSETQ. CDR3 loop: CASRQLGGINEQFF. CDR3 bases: TGCGCCAGCAGACAATTGGGAGGAATAAATGAGCAGTTCTTC.

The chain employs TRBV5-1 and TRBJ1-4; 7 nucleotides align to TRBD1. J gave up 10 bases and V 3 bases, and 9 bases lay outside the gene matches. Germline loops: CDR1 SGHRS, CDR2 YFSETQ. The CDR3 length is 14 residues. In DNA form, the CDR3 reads TGCGCCAGCAGCTCCGGGACAGTCTTCGGAAAACTGTTTTTT. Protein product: CASSSGTVFGKLFF.

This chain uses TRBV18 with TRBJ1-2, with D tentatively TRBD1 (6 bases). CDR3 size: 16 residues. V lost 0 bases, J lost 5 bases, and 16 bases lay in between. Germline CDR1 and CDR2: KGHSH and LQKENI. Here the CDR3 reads CASSPPVWQGPYGYTF. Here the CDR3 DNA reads TGTGCCAGCTCACCACCGGTTTGGCAGGGGCCGTATGGCTACACCTTC.

This chain's CDR3 is CATSRDRASPLHF. CDR3 DNA sequence: TGTGCCACCAGCAGAGACAGGGCATCACCCCTCCACTTT. The chain combines TRBV15 with TRBJ1-6; D may be TRBD1 (5 bases). The CDR3 has 13 amino acids. Deletions cut 0 bases from V and 10 bases from J, with 7 bases between. Germline V gives CDR1 LNHNV, CDR2 YYDKDF (reference sequence).

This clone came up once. The CDR3 bases are TGTGCCAGTAGTATGGACAGGGGCGAGAAGGAAGAGCAGTACTTC. Translating gives CASSMDRGEKEEQYF. This chain links TRBV19 with TRBJ2-7; 9 positions agree with TRBD1. Per germline, CDR1 LNHDA and CDR2 SQIVND (reference sequence). This CDR3 comprises 15 residues. Losses at the gene ends were 3 bases for V and 7 bases for J; bases not matched to a gene: 10.

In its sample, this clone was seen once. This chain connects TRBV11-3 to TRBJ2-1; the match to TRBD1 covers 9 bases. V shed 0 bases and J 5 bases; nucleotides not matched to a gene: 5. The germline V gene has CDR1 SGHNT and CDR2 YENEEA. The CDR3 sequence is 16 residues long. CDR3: CASSLDVTGGNNEQFF. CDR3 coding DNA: TGTGCCAGCAGCTTAGATGTAACAGGGGGCAACAATGAGCAGTTCTTC. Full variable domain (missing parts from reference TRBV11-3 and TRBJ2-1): EAGVVQSPRYKIIEKKQPVAFWCNPISGHNTLYWYLQNLGQGPELLIRYENEEAVDDSQLPKDRFSAERLKGVDSTLKIQPAELGDSAVYLCASSLDVTGGNNEQFFGPGTRLTVL.

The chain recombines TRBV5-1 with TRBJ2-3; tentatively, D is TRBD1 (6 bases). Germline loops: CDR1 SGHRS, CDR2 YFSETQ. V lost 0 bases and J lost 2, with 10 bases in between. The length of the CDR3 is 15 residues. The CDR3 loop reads CASSLVGGNTDTQYF. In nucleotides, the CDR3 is TGCGCCAGCAGCTTGGTTGGGGGCAACACAGATACGCAGTATTTT.

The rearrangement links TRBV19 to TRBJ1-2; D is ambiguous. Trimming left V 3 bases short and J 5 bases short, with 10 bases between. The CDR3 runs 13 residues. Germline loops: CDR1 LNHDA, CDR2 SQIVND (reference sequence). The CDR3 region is CASSIAAAYGYTF. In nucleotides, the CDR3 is TGTGCCAGTAGTATTGCGGCGGCTTATGGCTACACCTTC.

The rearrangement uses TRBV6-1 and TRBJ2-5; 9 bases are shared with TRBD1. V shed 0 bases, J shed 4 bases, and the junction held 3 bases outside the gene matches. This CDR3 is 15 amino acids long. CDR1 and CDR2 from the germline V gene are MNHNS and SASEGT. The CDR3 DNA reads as TGTGCCAGCAGTGAAGCGGGGGACAGGGCAGAGACCCAGTACTTC. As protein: CASSEAGDRAETQYF.

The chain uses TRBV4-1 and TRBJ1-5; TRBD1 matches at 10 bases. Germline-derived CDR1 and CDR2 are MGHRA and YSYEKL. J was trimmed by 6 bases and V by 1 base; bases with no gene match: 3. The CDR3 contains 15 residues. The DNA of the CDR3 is TGCGCCAGCAGCCAAGGACAGGGGGCGGCTCAGCCCCAGCATTTT. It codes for CASSQGQGAAQPQHF.